The subject of this entry is one T cell receptor (beta chain). Its recognized antigen is unknown. The junction departs from germline at one end; a sequencing error may be responsible. The cysteine opens and the phenylalanine closes a CDR3 of 14 amino acids. The only DNA kept is the CDR3, 42 bases in frame from the first base. CDR1 and CDR2 are drawn from the germline V gene: SQVTM, ANQGSEA. The data derive from a study of T cell repertoires in cytomegalovirus infection (dated by TCRdb to between 2019 and 2020). Broadly, across the study: The HLA type of each donor mattered for the analysis, because public TCR beta signatures pointed to carriage of CMV infection along with the matching HLA type.

Sequencing was performed on an Illumina HiSeq 1500. The public reads were run again by TCRdb, first through fastp at Q25 and then through MiXCR, and only productive beta chains were kept. All rows with the same CDR3 protein become a single entry with the most common DNA and genes. For this sample there are 200,000 to 250,000 distinct CDR3 sequences; around 6.4% appear just once. Jointly, the top ten make up around 6.5% of the sample. What the authors observed across the whole study: In both this cohort and an independent cohort of several hundred donors, the cumulative frequency of public TCR beta family members distinguished carriers of CMV infection plus the relevant HLA type. The ex vivo response was dominated by HLA-C-restricted CMV-specific TCR beta clonotypes, and the single most frequent clonotype in two of eight donors was supplied by these HLA-C-restricted clonotypes.

The sequence joins TRBV29-1 to TRBJ2-6, with TRBD2 perhaps the D gene, on 6 matching bases. Sequencing input: PBMCs. The sequence was collected from a human donor in good health (CMV status not recorded). Some clones in this sample may be carry-over from other donors' samples. The encoded CDR3 is CSVRWDSGANVLSF. The nucleotide sequence reads as follows: TGCAGCGTCCGGTGGGACTCTGGGGCCAACGTCCTGTCTTTC.